A single sample gave rise to the 18 T cell receptor beta chains below, sequenced in a study of identical twins (dated by TCRdb to about 2016). The library was generated by 5' RACE. These reads were obtained on an Illumina HiSeq 2000. The public reads were reanalyzed by TCRdb: fastp trimming at Q25, MiXCR alignment, in-frame beta chains only. CDR3 protein sequences are deduplicated, and each keeps its most common genes and DNA. The sample table contains roughly 690,000 distinct CDR3 sequences; only one count was recorded for about 20% of them. The ten largest clonotypes hold about 4.5% of the sample. The data were also submitted as part of a second study, on T cells expressing NK-cell markers.

Specimen: PBMCs. Receptor source: a woman aged 18-29 years in good health.

Only a few counts were recorded for this clonotype. V is TRBV14 and J is TRBJ2-7, with TRBD1 as a possible D gene (5 bases). Trimming took 4 bases from V and 4 from J, leaving 14 bases between them. The CDR3 has 14 amino acids. CDR1 SGHDN and CDR2 FVKESK come from the germline V gene. CDR3 bases: TGTGCCAGCAGCCTCTCTAGGACACCGTACGAGCAGTACTTC. Residues: CASSLSRTPYEQYF.

This clonotype was seen more than once but under ten times. The genes are TRBV10-3 and TRBJ1-1; D may be TRBD1 (5 bases). Trimming pared 6 bases from V and 5 bases from J, leaving 13 bases between. The CDR3 has 13 amino acids. The germline V gene encodes CDR1 ENHRY and CDR2 SYGVKD. The CDR3 loop is CAIRPDSMTEAFF. In DNA form, the CDR3 reads TGTGCCATCAGACCCGACAGCATGACTGAAGCTTTCTTT.

Here the CDR3 DNA reads TGTGCCAGCAGTTACTCGACAGCCAGGTTGAACGCAGCAGGGCAGTTCTTC. This encodes CASSYSTARLNAAGQFF. This chain links TRBV6-5 with TRBJ2-1; a weak D match, TRBD1 (5 bases). Germline lookup yields CDR1 MNHEY and CDR2 SVGAGI. V lost 0 bases, J lost 12 bases, and 24 bases lay in between. The CDR3 loop spans 17 amino acids.

The sample holds a few counts of this clonotype. The V and J genes are TRBV9 and TRBJ2-1; 15 positions agree with TRBD2. The CDR3 loop spans 17 amino acids. CDR1 SGDLS and CDR2 YYNGEE come from the germline V gene. J lost 4 bases, V lost 4 bases, and 6 bases had no gene match. This CDR3 reads CASSPGLAGGTYNEQFF. CDR3 sequence (DNA): TGTGCCAGCAGCCCCGGACTAGCGGGAGGGACATACAATGAGCAGTTCTTC.

J is TRBJ2-3 and V is TRBV4-3; D may be TRBD1 (5 bases). CDR1 LGHNA and CDR2 YSLEER come from the germline V gene. This CDR3 has 14 amino acids. The V and J ends lost 0 bases and 6 bases respectively, with 10 bases between them. The CDR3 is CASSQEGLADTQYF. The CDR3 nucleotides read TGCGCCAGCAGCCAAGAGGGGCTTGCGGATACGCAGTATTTT.

This clonotype was counted between two and nine times. CDR3 sequence: CASSQGGYQPQHF. In nucleotides, the CDR3 is TGTGCCAGCAGCCAAGGGGGATATCAGCCCCAGCATTTT. V is TRBV4-2 and J is TRBJ1-5; D gene ambiguous. V was cut by 1 base and J by 5 bases, with 6 bases left in between. This CDR3 spans 13 amino acids. CDR1 LGHNA and CDR2 YNFKEQ come from the germline V gene.

In this sample, this clonotype turned up a few times. The rearrangement joins TRBV12-3 or TRBV12-4 to TRBJ2-7, with TRBD2 matching over 12 bases. This CDR3 has 13 residues. V lost 4 bases to trimming and J lost 7 bases; unmatched junction nucleotides: 2. The DNA of the CDR3 is TGTGCCAGCAGTTGGCTAGCGGGAGGGGAGCAGTACTTC. Translated, it gives CASSWLAGGEQYF.

There are many counts of this clonotype. The chain carries TRBV27 and TRBJ2-3, with 7 positions matching TRBD2. This CDR3 has 14 amino acids. Germline V CDR1 and CDR2: MNHEY, SMNVEV (reference sequence). V dropped 5 bases and J dropped 6; count of bases not matched to a gene: 8. CDR3 sequence reads: CASSPRGRPDTQYF. The DNA of the CDR3 is TGTGCCAGCAGTCCACGCGGGAGACCCGATACGCAGTATTTT.

On this clonotype: A much larger clone sits a single nucleotide away, making a read error possible. This sequence joins TRBV12-3 or TRBV12-4 and TRBJ1-2; 7 nucleotides agree with TRBD1. The CDR3 runs to 13 residues. The V segment lost 6 bases and the J segment 1 base; nucleotides outside the gene matches: 2. The CDR3 nucleotides are TGTGCCAGCAGGCGACAGGGTAACTATGGCTACACCTTC. It yields the protein CASRRQGNYGYTF.

This rearrangement joins TRBV20-1 to TRBJ2-7, with D uncertain. Germline CDR1 reads DFQATT; CDR2 reads SNEGSKA (reference sequence). This CDR3 comprises 11 residues. The germline V and J ends were trimmed by 7 bases and 4 bases, with 11 bases remaining between them. In DNA, the CDR3 is TGCAGTGTGCCAGGAGATTACGAGCAGTACTTC. Its translation: CSVPGDYEQYF.

The genes are TRBV29-1 and TRBJ2-3; the D call may be TRBD1 or TRBD2 (5 bases each). CDR3 length: 15 amino acids. CDR1 is SQVTM and CDR2 is ANQGSEA in the germline V gene. Trimming shortened V by 6 bases and J by 1 base, and 17 bases separated the two germline ends. CDR3 amino acids: CSVGIGERGTDTQYF. DNA of the CDR3: TGCAGCGTCGGTATAGGGGAGAGGGGCACAGATACGCAGTATTTT.

The gene calls are TRBV19 and TRBJ2-3; the D is unclear. V lost 6 bases and J lost 6, with 10 bases in between. The germline CDR1 and CDR2 sequences are LNHDA and SQIVND (reference sequence). The CDR3 sequence is 12 residues long. CDR3 in DNA: TGTGCCAGTAGCCAGTTGGAGGATACGCAGTATTTT. Protein product: CASSQLEDTQYF.

The J gene is TRBJ1-1, the V gene TRBV5-5; no firm D call. The CDR3 runs to 13 residues. Germline V gives CDR1 SGHKS, CDR2 YYEKEE (reference sequence). With 7 bases removed from V and 1 base from J, the gap between germline ends came to 11 bases. DNA of the CDR3: TGTGCCAGCCTCCGGGCACCGAACACTGAAGCTTTCTTT. Translating gives CASLRAPNTEAFF.

In this sample, this clonotype turned up a few times. The chain employs TRBV5-1 and TRBJ2-7; D uncertain. Germline V gives CDR1 SGHRS, CDR2 YFSETQ. The CDR3 length is 15 residues. Trimming took 0 bases from V and 2 from J, leaving 12 bases between them. The DNA of the CDR3 is TGCGCCAGCAGCTTGGCCCAGGTGCCGACCTACGAGCAGTACTTC. Translating it yields CASSLAQVPTYEQYF.

This clonotype has only a few counts. V gene TRBV5-5 combines with J gene TRBJ2-3; no definite D call. The CDR3 runs 17 residues. Germline loops: CDR1 SGHKS, CDR2 YYEKEE (reference sequence). Trimming left V 1 base short and J 4 bases short, with 19 bases between. CDR3 protein: CASSLTYRLLPADTQYF. The DNA of the CDR3 is TGTGCCAGCAGCTTGACGTACCGGTTACTCCCCGCAGATACGCAGTATTTT.

At least ten counts were recorded for this clonotype. V is TRBV9 and J is TRBJ1-1; no definite D call. The CDR3 consists of 13 residues. V was pared by 3 bases and J by 3 bases, with 9 bases between. CDR1 and CDR2 from the germline V gene are SGDLS and YYNGEE. In nucleotides, the CDR3 is TGTGCCAGCAGCGCCTGGAGTGACACTGAAGCTTTCTTT. Protein product: CASSAWSDTEAFF.

This clonotype was detected once. This chain uses TRBV5-1 with TRBJ2-4, with D tentatively TRBD1 (5 bases). From germline, CDR1 is SGHRS and CDR2 YFSETQ. The length of the CDR3 is 16 residues. Trimming pared 0 bases from V and 1 base from J, leaving 11 bases between. The CDR3: CASSLDGAPAKNIQYF. The CDR3 bases are TGCGCCAGCAGCTTGGATGGGGCTCCGGCCAAAAACATTCAGTACTTC.

The J gene is TRBJ2-3, the V gene TRBV6-5; D possibly corresponds to TRBD2 (6 bases). CDR1 is MNHEY and CDR2 is SVGAGI in the germline V gene. V was pared by 0 bases and J by 2 bases, with 15 bases between. The CDR3 consists of 17 residues. The CDR3 DNA sequence: TGTGCCAGCAGTTACTCGGGGACTCTGGACCCCACAGATACGCAGTATTTT. This translates into CASSYSGTLDPTDTQYF.